These 10 T cell receptor beta chains came from one sample sequenced in a study of beta chain features in type 1 diabetes. What was sequenced were expressed TCRB transcripts, since all of the isolated RNA had been reverse transcribed. Data came from immunoSEQ multiplex PCR; TCRdb stores just in-frame clones and leaves some out. The sample has 200,000 to 250,000 clones; roughly 14% are singletons. What was sequenced was naive CD4+ T cells from blood. These receptors originate from a woman aged 40 to 49 in good health.

The chain links TRBV5-1 to TRBJ2-7; 7 bases are shared with TRBD1. This CDR3 region has 15 residues. CDR1 SGHRS and CDR2 YFSETQ come from the germline V gene. V was pared by 0 bases and J by 4 bases, with 7 bases of the junction left unmatched. CDR3 DNA sequence: TGCGCCAGCAGCTTGGTTAACAGGGGAAGGTACGAGCAGTACTTC. It yields the protein CASSLVNRGRYEQYF.

V and J are TRBV18 and TRBJ2-2; 10 positions agree with TRBD1. The CDR3 covers 17 residues. Trimming at V came to 3 bases and at J to 2 bases, leaving 6 bases not matched to a gene. Germline V gene data show CDR1 as KGHSH and CDR2 as LQKENI. In DNA, the CDR3 is TGTGCCAGCTCACCCCGACAGGGGGCGAGCAACACCGGGGAGCTGTTTTTT. It specifies CASSPRQGASNTGELFF.

This clone was seen only a few times. The gene calls are TRBV4-2 and TRBJ2-2; the match to TRBD1 covers 8 bases. Germline V gene lookup returns CDR1 LGHNA and CDR2 YNFKEQ. Germline trimming cut 3 bases from V and 1 base from J; bases unmatched to any gene: 1. The CDR3 sequence is 15 residues long. In DNA form, the CDR3 reads TGTGCCAGCAGCCATGGGACAGGGAACACCGGGGAGCTGTTTTTT. Translated, it gives CASSHGTGNTGELFF.

The J gene is TRBJ2-3, the V gene TRBV7-2; D might be TRBD1 (5 bases). The V gene's germline CDR1 is SGHTA and CDR2 FQGNSA. Trimming cost V 9 bases and J 5 bases, with 18 bases left between them. The CDR3 totals 14 residues. The CDR3 DNA reads TGTGCCAGGGAAAGGGCAGGGTCGGTAGATACGCAGTATTTT. Translating gives CARERAGSVDTQYF.

This chain links TRBV2 with TRBJ2-7; D may be TRBD1 (6 bases). CDR1 is SNHLY, CDR2 FYNNEI, per germline. The germline V and J ends were trimmed by 6 bases and 4 bases, with 10 bases remaining between them. This CDR3 is built from 12 residues. CDR3 sequence: CASSATGYEQYF. Here the CDR3 DNA reads TGTGCCAGCAGCGCTACAGGGTACGAGCAGTACTTC.

The sample holds a few counts of this clone. J is TRBJ2-3 and V is TRBV10-3; D unclear. V lost 0 bases to trimming and J lost 2 bases, with 6 bases between them. The germline V gene encodes CDR1 ENHRY and CDR2 SYGVKD. The CDR3 covers 14 residues. CDR3 sequence: CAISESTNTDTQYF. CDR3 nucleotides: TGTGCCATCAGTGAGTCTACTAACACAGATACGCAGTATTTT.

V usage is TRBV19 and J usage is TRBJ2-2; TRBD1 aligns across 10 bases. V lost 7 bases to trimming and J lost 0 bases; unmatched junction nucleotides: 11. The CDR3 has 18 amino acids. Germline V gene data show CDR1 as LNHDA and CDR2 as SQIVND (reference sequence). The DNA of the CDR3 is TGTGCCAGTACTAGGACAGGGGGGACGTTCGCGAACACCGGGGAGCTGTTTTTT. As protein: CASTRTGGTFANTGELFF.

CDR3 nucleotides: TGTGCCAGCAGCCCCTATCCCGGGGAGCTGTTTTTT. Its translation: CASSPYPGELFF. V and J are TRBV11-2 and TRBJ2-2; D call uncertain. CDR1 and CDR2 from the germline V gene are SGHAT and FQNNGV. The CDR3 is made up of 12 amino acids. V dropped 5 bases and J dropped 6 bases, with 7 bases sitting between them.

The chain is built from TRBV7-2 and TRBJ2-7, with D perhaps matching TRBD1 (6 bases). The CDR3 covers 15 residues. Deletions cut 1 base from V and 3 bases from J, with 13 bases between. Germline lookup yields CDR1 SGHTA and CDR2 FQGNSA. The CDR3 spells CASSLEGRGYYEQYF. The DNA for the CDR3 is TGTGCCAGCAGCTTAGAGGGCAGGGGTTACTACGAGCAGTACTTC.

This chain joins TRBV7-9 and TRBJ2-1; 12 bases line up with TRBD2. The V segment lost 2 bases and the J segment 5 bases; nucleotides outside the gene matches: 7. The CDR3 totals 17 residues. CDR1 SEHNR and CDR2 FQNEAQ come from the germline V gene (reference sequence). The CDR3 reads CASSLSLAGGTHNEQFF. The CDR3 bases are TGTGCCAGCAGCTTATCCCTAGCGGGGGGGACACACAATGAGCAGTTCTTC.